This T cell receptor beta chain derives from a study of shared clonotypes between healthy human individuals. As concerns this clone: The same CDR3 is also encoded by other DNA sequences in this sample.

CD8 cells classed as naive were CD45RO-negative and positively selected for CCR7, excluding terminally differentiated effector memory CD45RA+ cells. Germline V gene data show CDR1 as SGDLS and CDR2 as YYNGEE. The CDR3 consists of 15 residues. Between the trimmed V and J ends, which lost 0 bases and 0 bases, there was a span of 8 bases. The repertoire was sequenced with immunoSEQ multiplex PCR; TCRdb's copy has only in-frame clones and lacks some. The sample holds hundreds of thousands of clones, about 96% seen once. The sample was naive CD8+ T cells sorted from blood. The chain links TRBV9 to TRBJ2-3; TRBD2 might be the D (5 bases). The source of this sequence is a woman under 40 in good health. The DNA for the CDR3 is TGTGCCAGCAGCGTAGACGGGGTAAGCACAGATACGCAGTATTTT. Translation: CASSVDGVSTDTQYF.